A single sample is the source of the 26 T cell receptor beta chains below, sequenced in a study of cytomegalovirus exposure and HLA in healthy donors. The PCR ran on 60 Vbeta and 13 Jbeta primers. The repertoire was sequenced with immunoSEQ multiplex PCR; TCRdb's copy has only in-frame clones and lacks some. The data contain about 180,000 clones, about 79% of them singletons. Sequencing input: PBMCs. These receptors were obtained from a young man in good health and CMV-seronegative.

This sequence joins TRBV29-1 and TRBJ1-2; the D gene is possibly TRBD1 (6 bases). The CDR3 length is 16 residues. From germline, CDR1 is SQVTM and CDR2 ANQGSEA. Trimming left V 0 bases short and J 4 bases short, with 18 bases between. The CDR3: CSVEDLSPDSLYGYTF. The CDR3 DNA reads TGCAGCGTTGAAGATCTTTCCCCGGACAGCCTCTATGGCTACACCTTC.

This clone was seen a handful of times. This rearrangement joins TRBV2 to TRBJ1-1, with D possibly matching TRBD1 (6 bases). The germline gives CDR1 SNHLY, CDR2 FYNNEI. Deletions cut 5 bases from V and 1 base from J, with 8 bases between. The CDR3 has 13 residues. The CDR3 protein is CASSSQGNTEAFF. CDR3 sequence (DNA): TGTGCCAGCAGTTCACAGGGGAACACTGAAGCTTTCTTT. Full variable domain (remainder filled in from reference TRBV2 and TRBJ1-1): EPEVTQTPSHQVTQMGQEVILRCVPISNHLYFYWYRQILGQKVEFLVSFYNNEISEKSEIFDDQFSVERPDGSNFTLKIRSTKLEDSAMYFCASSSQGNTEAFFGQGTRLTVV.

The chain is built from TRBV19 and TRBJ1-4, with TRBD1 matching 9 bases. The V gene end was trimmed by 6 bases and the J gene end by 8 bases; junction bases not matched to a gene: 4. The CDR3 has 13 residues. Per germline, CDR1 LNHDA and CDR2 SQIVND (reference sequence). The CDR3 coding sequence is TGTGCCAGTAGACAGGGGGCGAGGGAAAAACTGTTTTTT. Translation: CASRQGAREKLFF. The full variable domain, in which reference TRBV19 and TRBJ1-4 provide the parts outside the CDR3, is DGGITQSPKYLFRKEGQNVTLSCEQNLNHDAMYWYRQDPGQGLRLIYYSQIVNDFQKGDIAEGYSVSREKKESFPLTVTSAQKNPTAFYLCASRQGAREKLFFGSGTQLSVL.

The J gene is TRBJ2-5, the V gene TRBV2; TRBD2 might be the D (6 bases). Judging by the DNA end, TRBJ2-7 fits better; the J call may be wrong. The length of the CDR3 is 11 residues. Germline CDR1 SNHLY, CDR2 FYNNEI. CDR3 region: CASGEAYEQYF. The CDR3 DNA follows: TGTGCCAGCGGGGAGGCCTACGAGCAGTACTTC.

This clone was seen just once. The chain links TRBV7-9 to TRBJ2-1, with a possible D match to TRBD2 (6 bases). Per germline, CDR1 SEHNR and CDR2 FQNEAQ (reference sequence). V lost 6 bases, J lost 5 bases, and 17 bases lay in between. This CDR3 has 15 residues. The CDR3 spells CASRLPGTEDNEQFF. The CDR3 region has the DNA TGTGCCAGCAGACTCCCCGGGACTGAAGACAATGAGCAGTTCTTC. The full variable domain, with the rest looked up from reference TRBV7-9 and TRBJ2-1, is DTGVSQNPRHKITKRGQNVTFRCDPISEHNRLYWYRQTLGQGPEFLTYFQNEAQLEKSRLLSDRFSAERPKGSFSTLEIQRTEQGDSAMYLCASRLPGTEDNEQFFGPGTRLTVL.

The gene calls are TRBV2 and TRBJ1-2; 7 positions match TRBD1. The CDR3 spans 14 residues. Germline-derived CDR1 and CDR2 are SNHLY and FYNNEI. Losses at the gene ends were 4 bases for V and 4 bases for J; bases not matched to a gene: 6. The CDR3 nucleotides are TGTGCCAGCAGTGTAGGGGGCGCAATCTATGGCTACACCTTC. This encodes CASSVGGAIYGYTF.

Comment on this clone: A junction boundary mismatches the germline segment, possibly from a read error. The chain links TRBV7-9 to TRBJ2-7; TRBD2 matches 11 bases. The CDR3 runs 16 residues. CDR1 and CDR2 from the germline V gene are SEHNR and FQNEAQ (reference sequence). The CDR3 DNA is TGTGCCAGCAGCCTAGCGGGAGGCCAGATAACCTACGAGCAGTACTTC. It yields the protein CASSLAGGQITYEQYF. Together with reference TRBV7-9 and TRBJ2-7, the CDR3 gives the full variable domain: DTGVSQNPRHKITKRGQNVTFRCDPISEHNRLYWYRQTLGQGPEFLTYFQNEAQLEKSRLLSDRFSAERPKGSFSTLEIQRTEQGDSAMYLCASSLAGGQITYEQYFGPGTRLTVT.

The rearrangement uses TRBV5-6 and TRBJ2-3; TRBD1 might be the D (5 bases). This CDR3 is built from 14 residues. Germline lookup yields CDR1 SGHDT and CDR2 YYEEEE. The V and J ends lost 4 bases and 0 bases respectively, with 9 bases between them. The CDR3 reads CASSPRASTDTQYF. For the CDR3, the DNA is TGTGCCAGCAGCCCCAGGGCTAGCACAGATACGCAGTATTTT.

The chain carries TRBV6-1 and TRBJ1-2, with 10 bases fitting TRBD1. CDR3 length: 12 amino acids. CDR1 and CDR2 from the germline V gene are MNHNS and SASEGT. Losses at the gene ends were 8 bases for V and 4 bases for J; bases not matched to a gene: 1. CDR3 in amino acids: CASRTGGYGYTF. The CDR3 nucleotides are TGTGCCAGCCGGACAGGGGGCTATGGCTACACCTTC.

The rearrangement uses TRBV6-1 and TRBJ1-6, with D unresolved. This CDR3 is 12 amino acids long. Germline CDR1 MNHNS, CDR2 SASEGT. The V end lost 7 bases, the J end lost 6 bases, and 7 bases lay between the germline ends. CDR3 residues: CASTTGNSPLHF. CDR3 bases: TGTGCCAGCACGACTGGTAATTCACCCCTCCACTTT.

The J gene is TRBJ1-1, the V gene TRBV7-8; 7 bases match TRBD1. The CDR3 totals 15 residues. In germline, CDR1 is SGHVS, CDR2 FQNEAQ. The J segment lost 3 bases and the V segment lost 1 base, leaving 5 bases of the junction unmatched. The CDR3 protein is CASSLGTGQHTEAFF. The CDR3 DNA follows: TGTGCCAGCAGCTTAGGGACGGGACAGCACACTGAAGCTTTCTTT.

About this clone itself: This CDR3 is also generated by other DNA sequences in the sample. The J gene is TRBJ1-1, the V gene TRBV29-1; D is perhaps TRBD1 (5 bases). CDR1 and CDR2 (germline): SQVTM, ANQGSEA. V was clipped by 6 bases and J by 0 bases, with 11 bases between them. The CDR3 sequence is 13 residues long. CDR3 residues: CSVEGRLNTEAFF. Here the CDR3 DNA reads TGCAGCGTGGAGGGACGGTTGAACACTGAAGCTTTCTTT. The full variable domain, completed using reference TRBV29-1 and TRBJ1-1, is SAVISQKPSRDICQRGTSLTIQCQVDSQVTMMFWYRQQPGQSLTLIATANQGSEATYESGFVIDKFPISRPNLTFSTLTVSNMSPEDSSIYLCSVEGRLNTEAFFGQGTRLTVV.

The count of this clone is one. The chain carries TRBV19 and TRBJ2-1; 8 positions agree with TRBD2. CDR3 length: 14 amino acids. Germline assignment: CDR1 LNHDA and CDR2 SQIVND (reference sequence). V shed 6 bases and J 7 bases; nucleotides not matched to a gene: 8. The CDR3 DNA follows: TGTGCCAGTAGCCGGGGGGGCCTGGGAAATGAGCAGTTCTTC. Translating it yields CASSRGGLGNEQFF.

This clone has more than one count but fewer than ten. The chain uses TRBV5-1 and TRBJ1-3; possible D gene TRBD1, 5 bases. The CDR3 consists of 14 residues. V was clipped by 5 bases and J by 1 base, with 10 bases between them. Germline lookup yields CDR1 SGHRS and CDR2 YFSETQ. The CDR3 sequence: CASSMTDSGNTIYF. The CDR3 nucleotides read TGCGCCAGCAGTATGACAGATTCTGGAAACACCATATATTTT. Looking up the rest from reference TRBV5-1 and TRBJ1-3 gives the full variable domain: KAGVTQTPRYLIKTRGQQVTLSCSPISGHRSVSWYQQTPGQGLQFLFEYFSETQRNKGNFPGRFSGRQFSNSRSEMNVSTLELGDSALYLCASSMTDSGNTIYFGEGSWLTVV.

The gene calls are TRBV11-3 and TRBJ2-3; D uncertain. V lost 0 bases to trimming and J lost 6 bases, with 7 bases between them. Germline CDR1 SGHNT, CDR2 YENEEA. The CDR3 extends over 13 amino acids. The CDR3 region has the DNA TGTGCCAGCAGCTTAGAGCGTATGGATACGCAGTATTTT. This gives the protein CASSLERMDTQYF.

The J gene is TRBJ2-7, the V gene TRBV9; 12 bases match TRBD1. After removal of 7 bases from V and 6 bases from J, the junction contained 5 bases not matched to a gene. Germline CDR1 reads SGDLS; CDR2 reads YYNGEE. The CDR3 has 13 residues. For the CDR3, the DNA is TGTGCCAGCGCTCCGGGACAGGGGGCCGAGCAGTACTTC. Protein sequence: CASAPGQGAEQYF.

The CDR3 reads CASRPPSQPQHF. CDR3 DNA: TGCGCCAGCAGACCCCCCAGTCAGCCCCAGCATTTT. The V and J genes are TRBV5-1 and TRBJ1-5; no clear D. CDR3 size: 12 residues. The V gene's germline CDR1 is SGHRS and CDR2 YFSETQ. V was trimmed by 5 bases and J by 6 bases, leaving 9 bases between them.

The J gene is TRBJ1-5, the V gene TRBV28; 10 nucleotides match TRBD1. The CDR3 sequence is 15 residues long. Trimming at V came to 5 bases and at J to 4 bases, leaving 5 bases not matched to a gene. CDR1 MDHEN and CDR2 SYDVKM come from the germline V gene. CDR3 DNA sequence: TGTGCCAGCAGTGGAGGACAGGGGGGTAATCAGCCCCAGCATTTT. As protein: CASSGGQGGNQPQHF.

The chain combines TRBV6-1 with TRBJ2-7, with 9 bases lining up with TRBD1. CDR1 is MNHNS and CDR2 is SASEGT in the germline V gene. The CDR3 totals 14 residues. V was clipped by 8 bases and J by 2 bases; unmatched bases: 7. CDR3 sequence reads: CASGEGTGPYEQYF. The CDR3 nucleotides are TGTGCCAGCGGCGAGGGGACAGGGCCCTACGAGCAGTACTTC.

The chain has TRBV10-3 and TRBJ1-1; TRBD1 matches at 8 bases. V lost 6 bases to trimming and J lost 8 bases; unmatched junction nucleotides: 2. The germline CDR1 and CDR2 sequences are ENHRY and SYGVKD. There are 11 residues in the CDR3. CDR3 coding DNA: TGTGCCATCAGACAGGGGGTCGAAGCTTTCTTT. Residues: CAIRQGVEAFF.

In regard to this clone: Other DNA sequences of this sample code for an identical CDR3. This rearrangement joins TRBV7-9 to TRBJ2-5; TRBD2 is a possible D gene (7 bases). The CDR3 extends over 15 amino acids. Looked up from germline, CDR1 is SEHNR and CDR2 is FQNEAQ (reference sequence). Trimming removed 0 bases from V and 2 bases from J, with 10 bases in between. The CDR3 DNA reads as TGTGCCAGCAGCTTAGCGGGGGGGCGTCAAGAGACCCAGTACTTC. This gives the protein CASSLAGGRQETQYF.

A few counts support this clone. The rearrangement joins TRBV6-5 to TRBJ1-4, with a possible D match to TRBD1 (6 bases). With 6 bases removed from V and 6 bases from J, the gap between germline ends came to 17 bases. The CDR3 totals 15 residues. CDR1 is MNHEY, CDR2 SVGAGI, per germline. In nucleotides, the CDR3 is TGTGCCAGCAGGCCCCGGTGGGGGCGGCATGAAAAACTGTTTTTT. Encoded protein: CASRPRWGRHEKLFF.

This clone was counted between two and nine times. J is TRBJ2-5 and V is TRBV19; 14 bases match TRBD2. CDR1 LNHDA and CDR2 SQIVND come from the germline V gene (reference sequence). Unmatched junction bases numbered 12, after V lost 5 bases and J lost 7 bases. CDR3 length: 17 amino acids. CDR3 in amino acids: CASSPGGLAGGSRTQYF. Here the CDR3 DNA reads TGTGCCAGTAGTCCAGGCGGACTAGCGGGGGGCTCGCGGACCCAGTACTTC.

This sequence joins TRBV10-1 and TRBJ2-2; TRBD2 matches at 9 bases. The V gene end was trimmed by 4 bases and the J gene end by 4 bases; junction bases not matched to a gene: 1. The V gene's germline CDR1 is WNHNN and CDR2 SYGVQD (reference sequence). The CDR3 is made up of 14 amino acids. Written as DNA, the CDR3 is TGCGCCAGCAGTGGCGGGGGGGTCACCGGGGAGCTGTTTTTT. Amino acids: CASSGGGVTGELFF.

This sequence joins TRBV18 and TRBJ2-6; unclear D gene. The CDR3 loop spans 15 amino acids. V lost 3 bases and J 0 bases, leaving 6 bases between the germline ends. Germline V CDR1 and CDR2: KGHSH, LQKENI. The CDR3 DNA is TGTGCCAGCTCACCTCGTGTCTCTGGGGCCAACGTCCTGACTTTC. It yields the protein CASSPRVSGANVLTF.

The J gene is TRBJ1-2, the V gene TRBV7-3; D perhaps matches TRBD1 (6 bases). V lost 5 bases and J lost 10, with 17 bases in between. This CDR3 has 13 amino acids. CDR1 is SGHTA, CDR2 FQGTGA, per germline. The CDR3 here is CASSRTPQGPYTF. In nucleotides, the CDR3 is TGTGCCAGCAGCCGAACTCCACAGGGTCCCTACACCTTC.